Presented here are 31 T cell receptor beta chains from one specimen sequenced in a study of OX40 agonist ivuxolimab in advanced cancers. Libraries were prepared by immunoSEQ multiplex PCR; TCRdb keeps only in-frame clonotypes and omits some of them. The sample records 65,000 to 90,000 clones, roughly 90% being singletons. This specimen consisted of CD4+ or CD8+ T cells sorted from blood, obtained in a trial of the OX40 agonist ivuxolimab. All receptors come from an adult with an advanced solid tumor such as melanoma, head and neck, liver or kidney cancer.

The J gene is TRBJ1-2, the V gene TRBV15; D call uncertain. The CDR3 loop spans 13 amino acids. The V gene's germline CDR1 is LNHNV and CDR2 YYDKDF (reference sequence). V gave up 5 bases and J gave up 5 bases, with 12 bases separating them. CDR3 loop: CATSPSEGYGYTF. The CDR3 region has the DNA TGTGCCACCAGCCCCTCGGAGGGATATGGCTACACCTTC.

The chain joins TRBV6-1 to TRBJ1-1, with D uncertain. The ends were cut back, 2 bases at V and 0 bases at J, with 10 bases in the middle. Germline CDR1 is MNHNS and CDR2 is SASEGT. This CDR3 has 15 residues. The CDR3 sequence is CASSEPVSLNTEAFF. In DNA form, the CDR3 reads TGTGCCAGCAGTGAACCCGTCAGTTTGAACACTGAAGCTTTCTTT.

This clone appeared a single time. The chain joins TRBV19 to TRBJ2-7; 7 nucleotides line up with TRBD2. The CDR3 covers 19 residues. With 1 base clipped from V and 6 bases from J, the junction kept 21 bases outside the gene matches. The germline V gene encodes CDR1 LNHDA and CDR2 SQIVND (reference sequence). DNA of the CDR3: TGTGCCAGTAGTATAGTGGCAGAGATGACTAGCTCCCAGGCTGGCGAGCAGTACTTC. Its translation is CASSIVAEMTSSQAGEQYF.

The J gene is TRBJ2-1, the V gene TRBV15; D is tentatively TRBD1 or TRBD2 (5 bases each). The CDR3 extends over 17 amino acids. Trimming left V 1 base short and J 10 bases short, with 23 bases between. Germline V gene data show CDR1 as LNHNV and CDR2 as YYDKDF (reference sequence). In DNA, the CDR3 is TGTGCCACCAGCAGAGCGACGGTTGGGGACGGGCACGAGGAGCAGTTCTTC. It is translated as CATSRATVGDGHEEQFF.

The chain has TRBV4-3 and TRBJ2-7, with D possibly matching TRBD2 (6 bases). The CDR3 has 15 amino acids. Germline lookup yields CDR1 LGHNA and CDR2 YSLEER. V was shortened by 4 bases and J by 2 bases, with 15 bases between the two germline ends. CDR3 sequence: CASSRLEGPTYEQYF. The DNA of the CDR3 is TGCGCCAGCAGCCGGCTGGAGGGGCCAACCTACGAGCAGTACTTC.

V and J are TRBV7-6 and TRBJ2-7; 7 nucleotides line up with TRBD2. The CDR3 has 18 residues. V shed 1 base, J shed 0 bases, and the junction held 12 bases outside the gene matches. Germline V lookup: CDR1 SGHVS, CDR2 FNYEAQ. Written as DNA, the CDR3 is TGTGCCAGCAGCTTAGAAAGTGACCTAGCGGAAAGCTCCTACGAGCAGTACTTC. Translating it yields CASSLESDLAESSYEQYF.

A few counts support this clone. The rearrangement links TRBV5-5 to TRBJ1-2, with D tentatively TRBD1 (6 bases). Germline lookup yields CDR1 SGHKS and CDR2 YYEKEE (reference sequence). The CDR3 is 15 residues long. Deletions cut 0 bases from V and 1 base from J, with 10 bases between. The CDR3, as DNA: TGTGCCAGCAGCTTGGTAGGGGGGCTTAACTATGGCTACACCTTC. Protein product: CASSLVGGLNYGYTF.

This clone has just one count. The chain is built from TRBV9 and TRBJ2-7, with 9 bases lining up with TRBD1. Unmatched junction bases numbered 4, after V lost 0 bases and J lost 3 bases. Germline assignment: CDR1 SGDLS and CDR2 YYNGEE. The CDR3 length is 15 residues. The DNA of the CDR3 is TGTGCCAGCAGCGTAGACCGGGACAGGGTCTACGAGCAGTACTTC. This encodes CASSVDRDRVYEQYF.

V and J are TRBV7-6 and TRBJ2-5; 11 bases match TRBD2. With 1 base clipped from V and 3 bases from J, the junction kept 4 bases outside the gene matches. The CDR3 runs to 16 residues. Germline V gene sequence: CDR1 SGHVS, CDR2 FNYEAQ. The CDR3: CASSLVSGGVEETQYF. The CDR3 nucleotides read TGTGCCAGCAGCTTAGTTAGCGGGGGGGTCGAAGAGACCCAGTACTTC.

The V and J genes are TRBV27 and TRBJ1-5, with D possibly matching TRBD1 (5 bases). Trimming removed 4 bases at V and 7 bases at J, with 11 bases between. Germline assignment: CDR1 MNHEY and CDR2 SMNVEV (reference sequence). The CDR3 is 13 residues long. CDR3 sequence (DNA): TGTGCCAGCAGTTACGGGGGGGGGCAGCCCCAGCATTTT. Its protein product is CASSYGGGQPQHF.

This chain links TRBV19 with TRBJ2-1; D is unclear. Trimming stripped 5 bases from V and 7 bases from J, with 6 bases between. CDR1 is LNHDA and CDR2 is SQIVND in the germline V gene (reference sequence). This CDR3 contains 11 residues. The CDR3 reads CASSPGNEQFF. CDR3 DNA sequence: TGTGCCAGTAGTCCCGGTAATGAGCAGTTCTTC.

The V gene is TRBV5-6, the J gene TRBJ2-7, with D maybe TRBD2 (6 bases). From germline, CDR1 is SGHDT and CDR2 YYEEEE. V was cut by 2 bases and J by 1 base, with 13 bases left in between. CDR3 size: 15 residues. The CDR3 nucleotides are TGTGCCAGCAGCTTTGTGATAGCGGAATCCTACGAGCAGTACTTC. This translates into CASSFVIAESYEQYF.

The V gene is TRBV27, the J gene TRBJ2-1, with 12 nucleotides matching TRBD2. There are 16 residues in the CDR3. In germline, CDR1 is MNHEY, CDR2 SMNVEV (reference sequence). The V and J ends lost 7 bases and 5 bases, in that order; junction bases with no gene match: 9. CDR3 bases: TGTGCCAGCAAGGAGTCTAGCGGGGGGGGGAACAATGAGCAGTTCTTC. Its protein is CASKESSGGGNNEQFF.

The chain links TRBV10-3 to TRBJ2-1, with 9 bases matching TRBD1. Germline trimming cut 6 bases from V and 7 bases from J; bases unmatched to any gene: 10. Germline V gene lookup returns CDR1 ENHRY and CDR2 SYGVKD. The CDR3 consists of 15 residues. The chain's CDR3 is CAISSQDRGVNEQFF. The CDR3 DNA follows: TGTGCCATCAGCAGCCAGGACAGGGGAGTGAATGAGCAGTTCTTC.

This rearrangement joins TRBV6-1 to TRBJ2-7; D ambiguous. Germline V CDR1 and CDR2: MNHNS, SASEGT. Trimming cost V 6 bases and J 6 bases, with 12 bases left between them. The CDR3 has 12 amino acids. The DNA of the CDR3 is TGTGCCAGCAGGGGATCGCCCGCCGAGCAGTACTTC. This sequence encodes CASRGSPAEQYF.

The V gene is TRBV4-1, the J gene TRBJ1-2, with 7 bases fitting TRBD1. Trimming at V came to 1 base and at J to 3 bases, leaving 5 bases not matched to a gene. This CDR3 is 15 amino acids long. Germline assignment: CDR1 MGHRA and CDR2 YSYEKL. The CDR3 coding sequence is TGCGCCAGCAGCCAAGCGAGGGGGCCCGACTATGGCTACACCTTC. Amino acid sequence: CASSQARGPDYGYTF.

This chain joins TRBV6-4 and TRBJ1-1; TRBD1 might be the D (5 bases). The CDR3 consists of 14 residues. V lost 2 bases, J lost 4 bases, and 11 bases lay in between. CDR1 is MRHNA, CDR2 SNTAGT, per germline. The CDR3 DNA reads as TGTGCCAGCAGTGACGGGGGTTTGGGCACTGAAGCTTTCTTT. Translated: CASSDGGLGTEAFF.

This clone showed up just a few times. The chain recombines TRBV18 with TRBJ2-7; D gene ambiguous. Germline V gives CDR1 KGHSH, CDR2 LQKENI. This CDR3 has 13 residues. V was trimmed by 0 bases and J by 7 bases, leaving 10 bases between them. CDR3 in DNA: TGTGCCAGCTCACCACCGCCCTCCGAGGAGCAGTACTTC. Its protein product is CASSPPPSEEQYF.

The chain is built from TRBV7-9 and TRBJ2-5, with 7 bases matching TRBD2. Germline loops: CDR1 SEHNR, CDR2 FQNEAQ (reference sequence). The CDR3 loop spans 15 amino acids. The V and J ends lost 5 bases and 1 base, in that order; junction bases with no gene match: 7. In DNA form, the CDR3 reads TGTGCCAGCAGCATGACCGGGGGGACCCAAGAGACCCAGTACTTC. Residues: CASSMTGGTQETQYF. Together with reference TRBV7-9 and TRBJ2-5, the CDR3 gives the full variable domain: DTGVSQNPRHKITKRGQNVTFRCDPISEHNRLYWYRQTLGQGPEFLTYFQNEAQLEKSRLLSDRFSAERPKGSFSTLEIQRTEQGDSAMYLCASSMTGGTQETQYFGPGTRLLVL.

The chain employs TRBV4-3 and TRBJ2-5, with 7 bases identical to TRBD1. From germline, CDR1 is LGHNA and CDR2 YSLEER. The length of the CDR3 is 16 residues. The trim removed 0 bases at V and 4 bases at J, leaving 8 bases unmatched. Here the CDR3 DNA reads TGCGCCAGCAGCCAAGAGCCGCAGGGGGTGGGAGAGACCCAGTACTTC. Translating it yields CASSQEPQGVGETQYF.

The chain has TRBV14 and TRBJ1-4; D might be TRBD1 (6 bases). The germline gives CDR1 SGHDN, CDR2 FVKESK. Trimming shortened V by 4 bases and J by 6 bases, and 27 bases separated the two germline ends. The CDR3 is 19 residues long. CDR3 residues: CASSRDQLQGPELDEKLFF. CDR3 DNA sequence: TGTGCCAGCAGCCGTGACCAATTACAGGGCCCCGAACTAGATGAAAAACTGTTTTTT. Full variable domain (rest looked up from reference TRBV14 and TRBJ1-4): EAGVTQFPSHSVIEKGQTVTLRCDPISGHDNLYWYRRVMGKEIKFLLHFVKESKQDESGMPNNRFLAERTGGTYSTLKVQPAELEDSGVYFCASSRDQLQGPELDEKLFFGSGTQLSVL.

A single count supports this clone. The chain has TRBV6-5 and TRBJ1-5; the D is unclear. There are 13 residues in the CDR3. Trimming shortened V by 8 bases and J by 4 bases, and 12 bases separated the two germline ends. Per the germline V gene, CDR1 is MNHEY and CDR2 is SVGAGI. The CDR3 DNA follows: TGTGCCAGCCTAAAGGGCCTAAATCAGCCCCAGCATTTT. It codes for CASLKGLNQPQHF.

V is TRBV7-6 and J is TRBJ2-7; possibly TRBD1 or TRBD2 for D (6 bases each). This CDR3 is 15 amino acids long. Trimming removed 7 bases from V and 0 bases from J, with 16 bases in between. Looked up from germline, CDR1 is SGHVS and CDR2 is FNYEAQ. CDR3 loop: CASNGGDTSSYEQYF. DNA for the CDR3: TGTGCCAGCAACGGCGGGGACACCTCCTCCTACGAGCAGTACTTC.

The chain carries TRBV7-8 and TRBJ2-1; D is unresolved. The CDR3 runs 13 residues. Deletions cut 5 bases from V and 5 bases from J, with 10 bases between. Germline V lookup: CDR1 SGHVS, CDR2 FQNEAQ. The CDR3 reads CASSVVSNNEQFF. The CDR3 region has the DNA TGTGCCAGCAGCGTAGTCAGCAACAATGAGCAGTTCTTC.

The CDR3 loop reads CASSIVPGTGDAYEQYF. DNA for the CDR3: TGTGCCAGCAGCATCGTTCCCGGGACAGGGGACGCCTACGAGCAGTACTTC. V and J are TRBV7-9 and TRBJ2-7; 10 positions agree with TRBD1. In germline, CDR1 is SEHNR, CDR2 FQNEAQ (reference sequence). V lost 5 bases, J lost 2 bases, and 12 bases stayed unmatched. The CDR3 runs to 17 residues.

The CDR3: CASSQDWGRYNSPLHF. CDR3 DNA: TGCGCCAGCAGCCAAGATTGGGGGCGGTATAATTCACCCCTCCACTTT. This sequence joins TRBV4-1 and TRBJ1-6; tentatively, D is TRBD1 (6 bases). Trimming took off 0 bases at V and 4 bases at J, with 10 bases between the two ends. The CDR3 runs 16 residues. Germline loops: CDR1 MGHRA, CDR2 YSYEKL.

V gene TRBV10-3 combines with J gene TRBJ1-1, with D perhaps TRBD1 (6 bases). V shed 6 bases and J shed 0 bases, with 11 bases lying between them. The germline V gene has CDR1 ENHRY and CDR2 SYGVKD. This CDR3 comprises 14 residues. CDR3 sequence reads: CAIRSGQMNTEAFF. The CDR3 nucleotides read TGTGCCATCAGAAGCGGACAGATGAACACTGAAGCTTTCTTT.

The chain recombines TRBV4-1 with TRBJ2-7; 7 positions agree with TRBD1. The length of the CDR3 is 15 residues. Germline CDR1 is MGHRA and CDR2 is YSYEKL. The V gene end was trimmed by 0 bases and the J gene end by 7 bases; junction bases not matched to a gene: 9. This CDR3 reads CASSQDPTGFREQYF. CDR3 DNA sequence: TGCGCCAGCAGCCAAGACCCGACAGGGTTTCGGGAGCAGTACTTC.

This chain's CDR3 is CAISQETQYF. The CDR3 bases are TGTGCCATCAGCCAAGAGACCCAGTACTTC. This chain connects TRBV10-3 to TRBJ2-5; no clear D. The CDR3 runs to 10 residues. CDR1 ENHRY and CDR2 SYGVKD come from the germline V gene. V lost 6 bases to trimming and J lost 1 base, with 0 bases between them.

The rearrangement links TRBV27 to TRBJ1-2, with D possibly TRBD1 on 5 matching bases. The CDR3 covers 15 residues. The germline gives CDR1 MNHEY, CDR2 SMNVEV (reference sequence). V lost 4 bases and J 1 base, leaving 13 bases between the germline ends. CDR3: CASSSVGGINYGYTF. The CDR3, as DNA: TGTGCCAGCAGTTCTGTGGGGGGAATTAACTATGGCTACACCTTC.

The chain joins TRBV6-5 to TRBJ2-1; possibly TRBD2 for D (5 bases). Trimming cost V 0 bases and J 8 bases, with 8 bases left between them. CDR3 length: 13 residues. Germline lookup yields CDR1 MNHEY and CDR2 SVGAGI. CDR3 DNA sequence: TGTGCCAGCAGTTACTCGTCTAGCTATGAGCAGTTCTTC. Encoded protein: CASSYSSSYEQFF.